This T cell receptor beta chain was documented in a study of T cell responses to AZD1222 COVID-19 vaccine. Study observations and caveats: Elevations in Spike-specific TCR breadth and depth followed administration of two AZD1222 doses.

CDR3 length: 13 amino acids. The V gene's germline CDR1 is GTSNPN and CDR2 SVGIG (reference sequence). The trim removed 8 bases at V and 6 bases at J, leaving 7 bases unmatched. Clones were read by immunoSEQ multiplex PCR, and TCRdb kept only the in-frame ones, dropping some. Of 98,000 or so clones listed, almost 90% are singletons. As to this clone: No antigen is known for it.

Here the sequenced sample was peripheral blood, taken 28 days after the second AZD1222 dose. The chain uses TRBV30 and TRBJ1-4; TRBD1 matches at 9 bases. The receptor was isolated from an adult who received the AZD1222 COVID-19 vaccine. The CDR3 protein is CAGTGTGYEKLFF. CDR3 DNA sequence: TGTGCCGGCACCGGGACAGGGTATGAAAAACTGTTTTTT.